The 13 T cell receptor beta chains in this list originate from one sample, sequenced in a study of patients and donors after allogeneic stem cell transplantation. TCRdb called the RT-PCR reads again in MiXCR, with one record for every CDR3 protein. The sample includes some 87,000 distinct CDR3 sequences, around 48% of them seen just once. The sequenced sample was blood, either unsorted or a sorted T cell fraction (not recorded which). The receptor source for this set is a human donor who was either an allogeneic HSCT recipient or a stem cell or donor lymphocyte infusion donor (not recorded which). It is not recorded whose cells these are; they may come from a transplant donor.

The CDR3 is CAWSGGESLYPYSPLHF. DNA of the CDR3: TGTGCCTGGAGTGGCGGGGAGTCACTGTACCCTTATTCACCCCTCCACTTT. V gene TRBV30 combines with J gene TRBJ1-6; D remains unclear. Germline-derived CDR1 and CDR2 are GTSNPN and SVGIG (reference sequence). The V end lost 1 base, the J end lost 8 bases, and 21 bases lay between the germline ends. The CDR3 has 17 amino acids.

The rearrangement joins TRBV28 to TRBJ2-5, with 7 bases identical to TRBD1. This CDR3 comprises 13 residues. The germline gives CDR1 MDHEN, CDR2 SYDVKM. The ends lost 5 bases at V and 0 bases at J; junction bases unmatched: 0. The CDR3 is CASSTGDQETQYF. The CDR3 DNA reads as TGTGCCAGCAGTACAGGGGACCAAGAGACCCAGTACTTC.

This clonotype was seen only a few times. The gene calls are TRBV7-2 and TRBJ1-1; no clear D. Trimming removed 6 bases at V and 4 bases at J, with 15 bases between. Germline V gene lookup returns CDR1 SGHTA and CDR2 FQGNSA. The CDR3 loop spans 14 amino acids. In nucleotides, the CDR3 is TGTGCCAGCAGACAAAGGGTGTTTGGCACTGAAGCTTTCTTT. This translates into CASRQRVFGTEAFF.

This chain connects TRBV6-5 to TRBJ1-3; no definite D call. V was cut by 4 bases and J by 0 bases, with 13 bases left in between. The CDR3 is made up of 16 amino acids. Germline CDR1 reads MNHEY; CDR2 reads SVGAGI. This chain's CDR3 is CASSFLAGRSGNTIYF. The CDR3 DNA reads as TGTGCCAGCAGTTTCCTGGCAGGCCGCTCTGGAAACACCATATATTTT.

V usage is TRBV9 and J usage is TRBJ2-1, with 7 bases matching TRBD2. V trimming: 6 bases; J trimming: 4 bases; junction bases outside the gene matches: 10. CDR3 length equals 15 residues. Per the germline V gene, CDR1 is SGDLS and CDR2 is YYNGEE. The CDR3 coding sequence is TGTGCCAGCACACGGCGGGAGAATAGTTACAATGAGCAGTTCTTC. Translation: CASTRRENSYNEQFF.

The V call is TRBV7-9, the J call TRBJ2-3; 8 bases are a match to TRBD2. V lost 8 bases and J lost 4; bases outside the gene matches: 11. The length of the CDR3 is 15 residues. Per germline, CDR1 SEHNR and CDR2 FQNEAQ (reference sequence). The CDR3 sequence: CASGIQERGPDTQYF. Written as DNA, the CDR3 is TGTGCCAGCGGGATCCAAGAGCGGGGGCCAGATACGCAGTATTTT.

In its sample, this clonotype was seen a few times. The genes are TRBV5-1 and TRBJ1-4; the match to TRBD1 covers 7 bases. The CDR3 is 12 residues long. Germline lookup yields CDR1 SGHRS and CDR2 YFSETQ. Germline trimming cut 7 bases from V and 8 bases from J; bases unmatched to any gene: 5. DNA for the CDR3: TGCGCCAGCGGCGGACAGGTCGAAAAACTGTTTTTT. This encodes CASGGQVEKLFF.

Only a few counts were recorded for this clonotype. The gene calls are TRBV21-1 and TRBJ1-2; the table gives TRBD1 as D, unverified against the DNA. TRBV21-1 is classified as a pseudogene. CDR3 length: 15 residues. The chain's CDR3 is CASSRPDRGNYGYTF. The CDR3 nucleotides read TGTGCCAGCAGCAGGCCAGACAGGGGAAACTATGGCTACACCTTC.

J is TRBJ2-5 and V is TRBV29-1, with D perhaps TRBD1 (6 bases). The CDR3 totals 12 residues. Germline assignment: CDR1 SQVTM and CDR2 ANQGSEA. V dropped 3 bases and J dropped 4 bases, with 9 bases sitting between them. CDR3 loop: CSVEDRRETQYF. In DNA, the CDR3 is TGCAGCGTTGAGGACAGAAGAGAGACCCAGTACTTC.

This chain joins TRBV19 and TRBJ1-5; 7 bases align to TRBD1. With V trimmed by 2 bases and J by 6 bases, 7 bases remained unmatched. CDR1 and CDR2 from the germline V gene are LNHDA and SQIVND (reference sequence). The length of the CDR3 is 15 residues. The CDR3 DNA sequence: TGTGCCAGTAGTATAACTGAGACAGGGATTCAGCCCCAGCATTTT. It yields the protein CASSITETGIQPQHF. The full variable domain, with the rest looked up from reference TRBV19 and TRBJ1-5, is DGGITQSPKYLFRKEGQNVTLSCEQNLNHDAMYWYRQDPGQGLRLIYYSQIVNDFQKGDIAEGYSVSREKKESFPLTVTSAQKNPTAFYLCASSITETGIQPQHFGDGTRLSIL.

This chain uses TRBV5-1 with TRBJ2-3, with 13 bases aligning to TRBD2. Germline CDR1 SGHRS, CDR2 YFSETQ. Unmatched junction bases numbered 7, after V lost 4 bases and J lost 2 bases. The CDR3 is 17 amino acids. CDR3 bases: TGCGCCAGCAGCCCCGGGACTAGCGGGGTTAACACAGATACGCAGTATTTT. This translates into CASSPGTSGVNTDTQYF.

The chain links TRBV9 to TRBJ1-6; D perhaps matches TRBD1 (5 bases). Trimming pared 3 bases from V and 7 bases from J, leaving 20 bases between. Germline lookup yields CDR1 SGDLS and CDR2 YYNGEE. The CDR3 is made up of 17 amino acids. CDR3 in amino acids: CASSAMMSGTANSPLHF. The CDR3 coding sequence is TGTGCCAGCAGCGCAATGATGTCTGGGACGGCGAATTCACCCCTCCACTTT.

This clonotype was seen a handful of times. The V and J genes are TRBV9 and TRBJ1-1, with D tentatively TRBD1 (5 bases). The CDR3 is 17 residues long. Germline loops: CDR1 SGDLS, CDR2 YYNGEE. V dropped 4 bases and J dropped 1 base, with 20 bases sitting between them. The CDR3 DNA is TGTGCCAGCAGCCCCCGGGAGGCTGTCGGGGGGAACACTGAAGCTTTCTTT. Its translation is CASSPREAVGGNTEAFF.